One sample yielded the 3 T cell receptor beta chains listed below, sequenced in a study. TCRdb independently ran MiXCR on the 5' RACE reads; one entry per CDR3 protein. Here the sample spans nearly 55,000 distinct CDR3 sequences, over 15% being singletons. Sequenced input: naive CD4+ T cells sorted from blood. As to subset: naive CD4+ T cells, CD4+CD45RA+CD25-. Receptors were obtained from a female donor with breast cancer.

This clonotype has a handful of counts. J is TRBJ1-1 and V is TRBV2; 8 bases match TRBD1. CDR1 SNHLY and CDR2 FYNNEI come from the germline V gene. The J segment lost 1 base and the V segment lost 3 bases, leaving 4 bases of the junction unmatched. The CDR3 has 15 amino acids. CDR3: CASSDGQGGNTEAFF. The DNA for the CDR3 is TGTGCCAGCAGTGATGGACAGGGCGGGAACACTGAAGCTTTCTTT.

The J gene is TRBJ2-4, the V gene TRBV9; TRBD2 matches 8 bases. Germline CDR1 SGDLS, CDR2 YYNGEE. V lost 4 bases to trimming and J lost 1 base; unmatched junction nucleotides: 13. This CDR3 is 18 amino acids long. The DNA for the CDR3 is TGTGCCAGCAGCCCAAAAGCGGGAGAGGGTATGGCCAAAAACATTCAGTACTTC. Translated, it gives CASSPKAGEGMAKNIQYF. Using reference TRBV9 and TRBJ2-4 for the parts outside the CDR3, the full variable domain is DSGVTQTPKHLITATGQRVTLRCSPRSGDLSVYWYQQSLDQGLQFLIQYYNGEERAKGNILERFSAQQFPDLHSELNLSSLELGDSALYFCASSPKAGEGMAKNIQYFGAGTRLSVL.

CDR3 DNA sequence: TGTGCCAGCAGTGTGGAAGGGACTGAAGCTTTCTTT. Its translation: CASSVEGTEAFF. The chain couples TRBV6-1 to TRBJ1-1, with D unresolved. CDR3 length equals 12 residues. Germline V CDR1 and CDR2: MNHNS, SASEGT. Trimming pared 4 bases from V and 5 bases from J, leaving 8 bases between.